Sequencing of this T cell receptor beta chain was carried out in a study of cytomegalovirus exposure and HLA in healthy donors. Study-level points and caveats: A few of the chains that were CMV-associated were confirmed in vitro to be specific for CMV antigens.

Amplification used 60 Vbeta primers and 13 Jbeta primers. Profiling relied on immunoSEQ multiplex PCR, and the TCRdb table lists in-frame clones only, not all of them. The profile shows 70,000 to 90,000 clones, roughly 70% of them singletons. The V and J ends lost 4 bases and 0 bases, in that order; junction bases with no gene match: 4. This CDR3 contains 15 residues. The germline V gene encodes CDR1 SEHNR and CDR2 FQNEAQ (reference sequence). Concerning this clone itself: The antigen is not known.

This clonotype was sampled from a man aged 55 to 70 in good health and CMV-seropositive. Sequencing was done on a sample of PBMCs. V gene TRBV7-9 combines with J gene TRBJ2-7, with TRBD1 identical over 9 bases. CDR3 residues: CASSWPGQGSYEQYF. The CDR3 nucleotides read TGTGCCAGCAGCTGGCCGGGACAGGGCTCCTACGAGCAGTACTTC.